These T cell receptor beta chains were read from a single sample in a study of CD8+CD57+ T cells in acquired aplastic anemia. MiXCR, applied by TCRdb to the reads, yields one record per CDR3 protein. The top ten hold around 2.7% of the sample, which has about 180,000 distinct CDR3 sequences, approximately 46% seen once. The sequenced sample consisted of sorted CD4+, CD8+, or CD8+CD57+ T cells (not recorded which) from PBMCs. These receptors all come from a human donor in good health. CDR3s include the opening cysteine and the closing phenylalanine or tryptophan. A D gene is named only where the DNA matches it firmly. Some rows have no size entry. The others give once, few or many, or a class for an expanded clone.

-	TRBV19	-	TRBJ2-6	CASSSSQGAYVLTF	TGTGCCAGTAGTAGTTCTCAGGGTGCCTACGTCCTGACTTTC
-	TRBV6-5	-	TRBJ2-5	CAGSYRGRGEETQYF	TGTGCCGGCAGTTACCGGGGTCGAGGAGAGGAGACCCAGTACTTC
TRBD1	TRBV24-1	-	TRBJ2-3	CATSPQGQSPPDTQYF	TGTGCCACCAGTCCCCAGGGACAGAGCCCCCCAGATACGCAGTATTTT
TRBD1	TRBV29-1	-	TRBJ2-7	CSAERGTGAEQYF	TGCAGCGCAGAAAGGGGGACAGGCGCCGAGCAGTACTTC
-	TRBV10-1	-	TRBJ1-1	CASSDKGRAAFF	TGCGCCAGCAGTGATAAGGGCAGGGCGGCTTTCTTT
-	TRBV20-1	-	TRBJ2-7	CSARRFTTAEQYF	TGCAGTGCTAGAAGGTTTACGACGGCCGAGCAGTACTTC
-	TRBV10-3	many	TRBJ2-7	CAIRPSGDAYEQYF	TGTGCCATCAGGCCCAGCGGAGACGCCTACGAGCAGTACTTC
-	TRBV4-1	many	TRBJ1-6	CASSQEGPGHKNSPLHF	TGCGCCAGCAGCCAAGAAGGGCCGGGACATAAGAATTCACCCCTCCACTTT
-	TRBV5-1	many	TRBJ2-3	CASSYRAGTDTQYF	TGCGCCAGCAGCTACAGGGCGGGCACAGATACGCAGTATTTT
-	TRBV2	many	TRBJ1-5	CASSQETSGNQPQHF	TGTGCCAGCAGTCAAGAGACATCGGGCAATCAGCCCCAGCATTTT
TRBD1	TRBV10-1	once	TRBJ1-5	CASRPGQGANQPQHF	TGCGCCAGCAGGCCGGGACAGGGGGCGAATCAGCCCCAGCATTTT
TRBD1	TRBV4-1	-	TRBJ1-5	CASSHPRQGARGNQPQHF	TGCGCCAGCAGCCACCCTCGGCAGGGGGCGAGAGGCAATCAGCCCCAGCATTTT
-	TRBV25-1	-	TRBJ1-1	CASSASRRYAEAFF	TGTGCCAGCAGTGCATCCCGACGATATGCTGAAGCTTTCTTT
-	TRBV24-1	-	TRBJ2-1	CATSEEGAWVNERFF	TGTGCCACCAGTGAGGAGGGGGCGTGGGTCAATGAGCGGTTCTTC
-	TRBV29-1	many	TRBJ2-3	CSVEVGSRGADTQYF	TGCAGCGTTGAAGTGGGTTCTCGCGGGGCAGATACGCAGTATTTT
TRBD2	TRBV10-3	-	TRBJ2-1	CAISTGTSGYNEQFF	TGTGCCATCAGTACCGGGACTAGCGGATACAATGAGCAGTTCTTC
TRBD1	TRBV11-2	once	TRBJ1-1	CASSSEVGTAYEAFF	TGTGCCAGCAGCTCAGAGGTCGGGACAGCATATGAAGCTTTCTTT